The 10 T cell receptor beta chains below all came from one sample that was sequenced in a study of T cell repertoires in aging, cancer and after chemotherapy. A mixed TRB-A/B primer pool amplified rearranged TRB by multiplex touch-down PCR. TCRdb passed the multiplex PCR reads through MiXCR, listing each CDR3 protein once. The table includes under 9,500 distinct CDR3 sequences, under 65% detected once. TCR beta rearrangements were amplified from peripheral blood genomic DNA. Sequencing used blood. The receptors come from a human donor in good health.

This clonotype has a single count. This rearrangement joins TRBV18 to TRBJ1-1; no clear D gene. Germline V lookup: CDR1 KGHSH, CDR2 LQKENI. The length of the CDR3 is 14 residues. Trimming cost V 3 bases and J 0 bases, with 8 bases left between them. The DNA for the CDR3 is TGTGCCAGCTCACCCGGCACCATGAACACTGAAGCTTTCTTT. It yields the protein CASSPGTMNTEAFF.

The CDR3 nucleotides are TGTGCCAGCAGCTTGGCGGCACGGTGGGGGGAGACCCAGTACTTC. It specifies CASSLAARWGETQYF. This chain connects TRBV5-5 to TRBJ2-5; D tentatively reads TRBD1 or TRBD2 (5 bases each). The V end lost 0 bases, the J end lost 5 bases, and 14 bases lay between the germline ends. Germline V CDR1 and CDR2: SGHKS, YYEKEE (reference sequence). CDR3 size: 15 residues. The complete variable domain, with remaining parts taken from reference TRBV5-5 and TRBJ2-5, reads DAGVTQSPTHLIKTRGQQVTLRCSPISGHKSVSWYQQVLGQGPQFIFQYYEKEERGRGNFPDRFSARQFPNYSSELNVNALLLGDSALYLCASSLAARWGETQYFGPGTRLLVL.

The chain uses TRBV27 and TRBJ1-5; the D gene is possibly TRBD1 (6 bases). The length of the CDR3 is 14 residues. The V and J ends lost 4 bases and 3 bases respectively, with 10 bases between them. Germline V gives CDR1 MNHEY, CDR2 SMNVEV (reference sequence). Here the CDR3 DNA reads TGTGCCAGCAGTTACTGGGACAACAATCAGCCCCAGCATTTT. The encoded protein is CASSYWDNNQPQHF.

CDR3 nucleotides: TGTGCCAGCAGTGGTTACCCCGGTCAGCAGTTCTTC. Protein product: CASSGYPGQQFF. This chain uses TRBV6-1 with TRBJ2-1, with D unclear. The CDR3 length is 12 residues. CDR1 is MNHNS, CDR2 SASEGT, per germline. The V end lost 4 bases, the J end lost 11 bases, and 12 bases lay between the germline ends.

The rearrangement uses TRBV5-5 and TRBJ2-2, with no clear D. V lost 1 base to trimming and J lost 0 bases, with 7 bases between them. The CDR3 runs to 15 residues. Germline loops: CDR1 SGHKS, CDR2 YYEKEE (reference sequence). The CDR3, as DNA: TGTGCCAGCAGCTTGCGGCCTCCGAACACCGGGGAGCTGTTTTTT. The encoded protein is CASSLRPPNTGELFF.

There are a few counts of this clonotype. This chain connects TRBV12-3 or TRBV12-4 to TRBJ2-2; D ambiguous. The CDR3 contains 14 residues. Trimming took 3 bases from V and 5 from J, leaving 10 bases between them. For the CDR3, the DNA is TGTGCCAGCAGTTTGGGTAGCTCTACCGGGGAGCTGTTTTTT. Amino acids: CASSLGSSTGELFF.

The genes are TRBV30 and TRBJ2-2; 8 positions agree with TRBD2. The CDR3 covers 16 residues. J was trimmed by 4 bases and V by 0 bases; bases with no gene match: 7. The V gene's germline CDR1 is GTSNPN and CDR2 SVGIG (reference sequence). In nucleotides, the CDR3 is TGTGCCTGGAGTGTTCTCTCGGGAGGGGCCACCGGGGAGCTGTTTTTT. Amino acid sequence: CAWSVLSGGATGELFF. Together with reference TRBV30 and TRBJ2-2, the CDR3 gives the full variable domain: SQTIHQWPATLVQPVGSPLSLECTVEGTSNPNLYWYRQAAGRGLQLLFYSVGIGQISSEVPQNLSASRPQDRQFILSSKKLLLSDSGFYLCAWSVLSGGATGELFFGEGSRLTVL.

V usage is TRBV19 and J usage is TRBJ2-5, with D possibly matching TRBD2 (7 bases). The CDR3 loop spans 14 amino acids. Trimming pared 10 bases from V and 3 bases from J, leaving 18 bases between. CDR1 is LNHDA, CDR2 SQIVND, per germline (reference sequence). This chain's CDR3 is CATGAGRGKETQYF. In DNA, the CDR3 is TGTGCCACCGGAGCAGGGAGGGGGAAAGAGACCCAGTACTTC.

The chain links TRBV12-3 or TRBV12-4 to TRBJ2-5; no firm D call. Trimming stripped 8 bases from V and 1 base from J, with 11 bases between. The CDR3 consists of 13 residues. This CDR3 is CASRLWGQETQYF. Here the CDR3 DNA reads TGTGCCAGCCGGTTATGGGGCCAAGAGACCCAGTACTTC.

The chain has TRBV6-5 and TRBJ2-7, with D perhaps matching TRBD2 (5 bases). Trimming removed 6 bases at V and 5 bases at J, with 14 bases between. CDR3 length: 13 amino acids. The germline CDR1 and CDR2 sequences are MNHEY and SVGAGI. DNA of the CDR3: TGTGCCAGCAGCCCGGCGGGTAGTCACGAGCAGTACTTC. Its translation is CASSPAGSHEQYF.